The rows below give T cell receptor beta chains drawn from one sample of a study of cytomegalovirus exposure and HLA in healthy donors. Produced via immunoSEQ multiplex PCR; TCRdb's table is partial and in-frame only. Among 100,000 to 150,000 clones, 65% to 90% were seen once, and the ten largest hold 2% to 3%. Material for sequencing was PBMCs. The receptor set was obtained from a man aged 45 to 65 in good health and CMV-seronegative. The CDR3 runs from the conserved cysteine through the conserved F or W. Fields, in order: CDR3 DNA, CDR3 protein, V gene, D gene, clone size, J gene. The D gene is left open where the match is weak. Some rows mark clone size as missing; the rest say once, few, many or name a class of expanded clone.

cdr3_nt: TGTGCTACACAAAGATTCTACGAGCAGTACTTC
cdr3_aa: CATQRFYEQYF
v_call: TRBV2
d_call: -
clone_size: -
j_call: TRBJ2-7

cdr3_nt: TGTGCCAGCAGTGGACAGGGTCTCGGATCACCCCTCCACTTT
cdr3_aa: CASSGQGLGSPLHF
v_call: TRBV6-5
d_call: TRBD1
clone_size: -
j_call: TRBJ1-6

cdr3_nt: TGTGCCAGCGGCGCCGGTGTTTTGGGACAGGGGCTTATCGAGCAGTACTTC
cdr3_aa: CASGAGVLGQGLIEQYF
v_call: TRBV25-1
d_call: TRBD1
clone_size: -
j_call: TRBJ2-7

cdr3_nt: TGTGCCAGTAGGGGACTAGCGGGGGCCGCGAACACCGGGGAGCTGTTTTTT
cdr3_aa: CASRGLAGAANTGELFF
v_call: TRBV19
d_call: TRBD2
clone_size: -
j_call: TRBJ2-2

cdr3_nt: TGTGCCAGCAGGGCCGAGGCGGGGAGGGGCTACACCTTC
cdr3_aa: CASRAEAGRGYTF
v_call: TRBV9
d_call: -
clone_size: -
j_call: TRBJ1-2

cdr3_nt: TGTGCCAGCAGCTTAATACGGGAGCAGTTCTTC
cdr3_aa: CASSLIREQFF
v_call: TRBV7-9
d_call: -
clone_size: -
j_call: TRBJ2-1

cdr3_nt: TGCGCCAGCAATTCCTTCGACGAGCAGTACTTC
cdr3_aa: CASNSFDEQYF
v_call: TRBV5-1
d_call: -
clone_size: -
j_call: TRBJ2-7

cdr3_nt: TGTGCCAGCAGTGAAAGCGTAGGTCTCGGGGCTTTCTTT
cdr3_aa: CASSESVGLGAFF
v_call: TRBV6-1
d_call: -
clone_size: -
j_call: TRBJ1-1

cdr3_nt: TGCGCCAGCAGCCAAAGCAGGGGCCCTAGGGGCTACACCTTC
cdr3_aa: CASSQSRGPRGYTF
v_call: TRBV4-1
d_call: -
clone_size: -
j_call: TRBJ1-2

cdr3_nt: TGCGCCAGCAGCCCCCTTGGGGTAGGGACAGATGGCTACACCTTC
cdr3_aa: CASSPLGVGTDGYTF
v_call: TRBV5-1
d_call: TRBD1
clone_size: -
j_call: TRBJ1-2

cdr3_nt: TGCAGCGTTGTCGTGGACAGGGTGGAAGCTTTCTTT
cdr3_aa: CSVVVDRVEAFF
v_call: TRBV29-1
d_call: TRBD1
clone_size: -
j_call: TRBJ1-1

cdr3_nt: TGTGCCAGCCAGCGGTTGGGGGCGGCAAAGGAGACCCAGTACTTC
cdr3_aa: CASQRLGAAKETQYF
v_call: TRBV6-5
d_call: -
clone_size: few
j_call: TRBJ2-5

cdr3_nt: TGTGCCAGCAGTGGGGGTAGTAAAGGGGATTCACCCCTCCACTTT
cdr3_aa: CASSGGSKGDSPLHF
v_call: TRBV6-1
d_call: -
clone_size: -
j_call: TRBJ1-6

cdr3_nt: TGTGCCAGCAGTGAAAGCTTGGCAGCGGACTACGAGCAGTACTTC
cdr3_aa: CASSESLAADYEQYF
v_call: TRBV25-1
d_call: -
clone_size: -
j_call: TRBJ2-7

cdr3_nt: TGCGCCAGCAGCTTGACATTCTCTGGGGCCAACGTCCTGACTTTC
cdr3_aa: CASSLTFSGANVLTF
v_call: TRBV5-1
d_call: -
clone_size: -
j_call: TRBJ2-6

cdr3_nt: TGTGCCAGCAGCTTAGTGGGTACGGGGAAGGGATCACCCCTCCACTTT
cdr3_aa: CASSLVGTGKGSPLHF
v_call: TRBV7-2
d_call: -
clone_size: once
j_call: TRBJ1-6

cdr3_nt: TGTGCCAGCAGTTACCCTAGCGGGGGGGATTATGAGCAGTTCTTC
cdr3_aa: CASSYPSGGDYEQFF
v_call: TRBV6-6
d_call: TRBD2
clone_size: -
j_call: TRBJ2-1

cdr3_nt: TGTGCCAGCAGTTACGCAGGGGCACCTAGCACAGATACGCAGTATTTT
cdr3_aa: CASSYAGAPSTDTQYF
v_call: TRBV6-5
d_call: -
clone_size: -
j_call: TRBJ2-3

cdr3_nt: TGTGCCAGCAGCTTAGAGGCAGGGGTGAACACTGAAGCTTTCTTT
cdr3_aa: CASSLEAGVNTEAFF
v_call: TRBV7-6
d_call: -
clone_size: -
j_call: TRBJ1-1

cdr3_nt: TGTGCCAGCAGCTTAGGTGGACAGGGTATTCGTGAAAAACTGTTTTTT
cdr3_aa: CASSLGGQGIREKLFF
v_call: TRBV7-9
d_call: TRBD1
clone_size: -
j_call: TRBJ1-4

cdr3_nt: TGTGCCAGCAGCCAGACTCAGGGGGGCTACGAGCAGTACTTC
cdr3_aa: CASSQTQGGYEQYF
v_call: TRBV13
d_call: -
clone_size: -
j_call: TRBJ2-7

cdr3_nt: TGTGCCAGCAGCCCTTATAGACCCCTAGCGGGGGAGGCAGATACGCAGTATTTT
cdr3_aa: CASSPYRPLAGEADTQYF
v_call: TRBV4-2
d_call: TRBD2
clone_size: -
j_call: TRBJ2-3

cdr3_nt: TGTGCCAGCAGACGGGGAGGTCATAGCAATCAGCCCCAGCATTTT
cdr3_aa: CASRRGGHSNQPQHF
v_call: TRBV6-1
d_call: -
clone_size: -
j_call: TRBJ1-5

cdr3_nt: TGTGCCAGCAGCTCCGCAATCGGGGATTTCTATGGCTACACCTTC
cdr3_aa: CASSSAIGDFYGYTF
v_call: TRBV7-9
d_call: -
clone_size: -
j_call: TRBJ1-2

cdr3_nt: TGTGCCAGCAGTGAGTTGGCGGGGTGGGAGACCCAGTACTTC
cdr3_aa: CASSELAGWETQYF
v_call: TRBV2
d_call: -
clone_size: -
j_call: TRBJ2-5

cdr3_nt: TGTGCCAGCACCTACGGGGGGGCGGGTAAAACGAATGGGCAGTTCTTC
cdr3_aa: CASTYGGAGKTNGQFF
v_call: TRBV13
d_call: TRBD2
clone_size: once
j_call: TRBJ2-1

cdr3_nt: TGTGCCATCAGTGAGCCTACAGGGAACACTGAAGCTTTCTTT
cdr3_aa: CAISEPTGNTEAFF
v_call: TRBV10-3
d_call: -
clone_size: -
j_call: TRBJ1-1